These 10 T cell receptor beta chains were sequenced from one sample in a study of cytomegalovirus exposure and HLA in healthy donors. The PCR employed 60 Vbeta primers together with 13 Jbeta primers. TCRdb keeps only in-frame clones here, not all; method: immunoSEQ multiplex PCR. The sample gives about 160,000 clones, roughly 80% of which show up once; about 4.5% is in the top ten. The sample taken for sequencing was PBMCs. Receptors originate from a middle-aged man in good health and CMV-seronegative.

This clone was counted a single time. V is TRBV27 and J is TRBJ2-3, with D maybe TRBD1 (5 bases). The length of the CDR3 is 17 residues. The V gene lost 2 bases and the J gene lost 0 bases, with 15 bases spanning the gap. Germline CDR1 is MNHEY and CDR2 is SMNVEV (reference sequence). For the CDR3, the DNA is TGTGCCAGCAGTTTAAAGGCAGGGCCACTTAGCACAGATACGCAGTATTTT. The encoded protein is CASSLKAGPLSTDTQYF.

V is TRBV6-1 and J is TRBJ2-7; 12 nucleotides line up with TRBD2. The ends lost 6 bases at V and 2 bases at J; junction bases unmatched: 2. The CDR3 covers 14 residues. The germline gives CDR1 MNHNS, CDR2 SASEGT. In DNA, the CDR3 is TGTGCCAGCAGGCCTAGCGGGGGGGCCTACGAGCAGTACTTC. Translated: CASRPSGGAYEQYF.

This sequence joins TRBV6-1 and TRBJ2-7, with TRBD2 identical over 8 bases. With 5 bases clipped from V and 3 bases from J, the junction kept 3 bases outside the gene matches. Per the germline V gene, CDR1 is MNHNS and CDR2 is SASEGT. This CDR3 contains 13 residues. The CDR3 DNA sequence: TGTGCCAGCAGTCTAGCGGGCCTCTACGAGCAGTACTTC. As protein: CASSLAGLYEQYF.

The chain employs TRBV2 and TRBJ2-7; D may be TRBD1 (5 bases). V gave up 1 base and J gave up 4 bases, with 11 bases separating them. Looked up from germline, CDR1 is SNHLY and CDR2 is FYNNEI. The CDR3 extends over 14 amino acids. CDR3: CASSEGGRRYEQYF. CDR3 DNA: TGTGCCAGCAGTGAAGGGGGCCGAAGATACGAGCAGTACTTC.

The gene calls are TRBV7-8 and TRBJ2-7, with 11 bases that match TRBD1. The CDR3 contains 13 residues. The ends lost 5 bases at V and 5 bases at J; junction bases unmatched: 2. Germline loops: CDR1 SGHVS, CDR2 FQNEAQ. CDR3 amino acids: CASSTGQGDEQYF. The CDR3 DNA reads as TGTGCCAGCAGCACGGGACAGGGGGACGAGCAGTACTTC.

The gene calls are TRBV7-2 and TRBJ2-2; TRBD1 matches at 7 bases. The CDR3 runs to 16 residues. Trimming at V came to 1 base and at J to 2 bases, leaving 4 bases not matched to a gene. Germline V gives CDR1 SGHTA, CDR2 FQGNSA. The CDR3: CASSLGGGRNTGELFF. CDR3 nucleotide sequence: TGTGCCAGCAGCTTAGGAGGGGGCCGTAACACCGGGGAGCTGTTTTTT.

The rearrangement joins TRBV29-1 to TRBJ2-4; weak D call: TRBD2 (6 bases). This CDR3 is built from 14 residues. Germline CDR1 is SQVTM and CDR2 is ANQGSEA. The germline V and J ends were trimmed by 8 bases and 5 bases, with 19 bases remaining between them. In nucleotides, the CDR3 is TGCAGCATTAATTACCCGGGCGGGGAAAACATTCAGTACTTC. It translates to CSINYPGGENIQYF.

V is TRBV11-1 and J is TRBJ2-1; perhaps TRBD2 as D (5 bases). V shed 1 base and J shed 8 bases, with 9 bases lying between them. Germline assignment: CDR1 SGHAT and CDR2 FQDESV (reference sequence). CDR3 length: 13 amino acids. The chain's CDR3 is CASSLGGADEQFF. CDR3 nucleotide sequence: TGTGCCAGCAGCTTAGGGGGAGCGGATGAGCAGTTCTTC.

This clone was seen a few times. The V gene is TRBV7-3, the J gene TRBJ2-3; 8 nucleotides match TRBD2. V lost 1 base and J lost 6; bases outside the gene matches: 6. CDR1 SGHTA and CDR2 FQGTGA come from the germline V gene. There are 15 residues in the CDR3. CDR3 nucleotide sequence: TGTGCCAGCAGCTTAATCGGGGGGGCCGGTGATACGCAGTATTTT. Translated: CASSLIGGAGDTQYF.

The rearrangement joins TRBV19 to TRBJ1-1; D is uncertain. CDR1 and CDR2 (germline): LNHDA, SQIVND (reference sequence). With 2 bases removed from V and 6 bases from J, the gap between germline ends came to 13 bases. The CDR3 covers 14 residues. The CDR3 nucleotides are TGTGCCAGTAGTATACAGGAAGGGAGACCTGAAGCTTTCTTT. It specifies CASSIQEGRPEAFF.